The 13 T cell receptor beta chains listed next were all sequenced from one sample in a study of T cell responses to AZD1222 COVID-19 vaccine. Repertoires were generated with immunoSEQ multiplex PCR, while TCRdb's copy carries only in-frame clones and drops some. The table has about 120,000 clones, 88% seen once. The starting material was peripheral blood, obtained on day 0 of AZD1222 vaccination. These receptors originate from an adult in good health.

This clone was observed a handful of times. V is TRBV7-2 and J is TRBJ2-7; unclear D gene. Germline values: CDR1 SGHTA, CDR2 FQGNSA. The CDR3 consists of 12 residues. The V gene lost 0 bases and the J gene lost 6 bases, with 6 bases spanning the gap. The CDR3 protein is CASSLAVSEQYF. Written as DNA, the CDR3 is TGTGCCAGCAGCTTAGCGGTCAGCGAGCAGTACTTC.

As DNA, the CDR3 is TGTGCCAGCAGCGTAGTGGCTAGCGGGGCCCAAGAGACCCAGTACTTC. Protein product: CASSVVASGAQETQYF. V and J are TRBV9 and TRBJ2-5; 9 positions match TRBD2. Germline assignment: CDR1 SGDLS and CDR2 YYNGEE. The CDR3 has 16 amino acids. V lost 0 bases, J lost 1 base, and 4 bases stayed unmatched.

This clone has just one count. The chain uses TRBV5-4 and TRBJ1-1, with 8 bases that match TRBD1. Germline assignment: CDR1 SGHNT and CDR2 YYREEE (reference sequence). The CDR3 is 16 residues long. V dropped 4 bases and J dropped 0; count of bases not matched to a gene: 8. The CDR3 DNA reads as TGTGCCAGCAGCACCGGACAGGGAGTGATGAACACTGAAGCTTTCTTT. The encoded protein is CASSTGQGVMNTEAFF.

This chain joins TRBV19 and TRBJ2-1; the match to TRBD2 covers 8 bases. The CDR3 is 16 amino acids. The ends lost 1 base at V and 4 bases at J; junction bases unmatched: 6. CDR1 and CDR2 from the germline V gene are LNHDA and SQIVND (reference sequence). CDR3 sequence: CASSIAGGGTYNEQFF. Here the CDR3 DNA reads TGTGCCAGTAGTATAGCGGGCGGGGGGACATACAATGAGCAGTTCTTC.

The chain uses TRBV29-1 and TRBJ1-1; D remains ambiguous. The CDR3 is 13 amino acids. Deletions cut 1 base from V and 0 bases from J, with 6 bases between. The germline CDR1 and CDR2 sequences are SQVTM and ANQGSEA. The DNA of the CDR3 is TGCAGCGTTGAAGGGGGAGTGAACACTGAAGCTTTCTTT. It yields the protein CSVEGGVNTEAFF.

The gene calls are TRBV11-2 and TRBJ1-4; tentative D call: TRBD1 (5 bases). There are 16 residues in the CDR3. V lost 5 bases and J 0 bases, leaving 13 bases between the germline ends. Germline V gene data show CDR1 as SGHAT and CDR2 as FQNNGV. The CDR3 here is CASSTWDGATNEKLFF. The CDR3 bases are TGTGCCAGCAGCACCTGGGACGGCGCAACTAATGAAAAACTGTTTTTT.

This chain joins TRBV2 and TRBJ1-5, with a weak D call TRBD1 (5 bases). This CDR3 spans 16 amino acids. Germline CDR1 reads SNHLY; CDR2 reads FYNNEI. The V gene lost 6 bases and the J gene lost 0 bases, with 15 bases spanning the gap. The CDR3 loop is CASRAQDLYSNQPQHF. The CDR3 DNA sequence: TGTGCCAGCAGGGCACAGGATTTATATAGCAATCAGCCCCAGCATTTT. The full variable domain, with the rest looked up from reference TRBV2 and TRBJ1-5, is EPEVTQTPSHQVTQMGQEVILRCVPISNHLYFYWYRQILGQKVEFLVSFYNNEISEKSEIFDDQFSVERPDGSNFTLKIRSTKLEDSAMYFCASRAQDLYSNQPQHFGDGTRLSIL.

This sequence joins TRBV4-3 and TRBJ2-1, with TRBD2 as a possible D gene (5 bases). The germline V and J ends were trimmed by 0 bases and 8 bases, with 14 bases remaining between them. This CDR3 is built from 15 residues. CDR1 is LGHNA and CDR2 is YSLEER in the germline V gene. The CDR3: CASSQDSYSSDEQFF. In DNA form, the CDR3 reads TGCGCCAGCAGCCAAGATTCTTACAGTAGCGATGAGCAGTTCTTC.

The chain has TRBV27 and TRBJ1-2; D is unresolved. The germline V and J ends were trimmed by 0 bases and 6 bases, with 5 bases remaining between them. In germline, CDR1 is MNHEY, CDR2 SMNVEV (reference sequence). The CDR3 contains 12 residues. The CDR3 region is CASSLSGDGYTF. The CDR3 DNA reads TGTGCCAGCAGTTTATCTGGGGATGGCTACACCTTC.

This clone was seen only once. This chain joins TRBV6-1 and TRBJ1-1; D call uncertain. V was cut by 3 bases and J by 0 bases, with 5 bases left in between. The CDR3 extends over 13 amino acids. Looked up from germline, CDR1 is MNHNS and CDR2 is SASEGT. The CDR3 nucleotides read TGTGCCAGCAGTGACATACTGAACACTGAAGCTTTCTTT. As protein: CASSDILNTEAFF.

The rearrangement joins TRBV5-4 to TRBJ1-2; 8 bases are a match to TRBD1. After removal of 4 bases from V and 0 bases from J, the junction contained 14 bases not matched to a gene. This CDR3 is built from 18 residues. Germline V gene sequence: CDR1 SGHNT, CDR2 YYREEE (reference sequence). The CDR3 nucleotides read TGTGCCAGCAGCCCCGGACAGGGCGGAGTCCTACCTAACTATGGCTACACCTTC. Residues: CASSPGQGGVLPNYGYTF.

This chain links TRBV6-6 with TRBJ1-1, with 7 nucleotides matching TRBD1. This CDR3 comprises 15 residues. CDR1 and CDR2 from the germline V gene are MNHNY and SVGAGI (reference sequence). As DNA, the CDR3 is TGTGCTTTGGACAGGCCCGAAGGTGTGAACACTGAAGCTTTCTTT. Translated: CALDRPEGVNTEAFF.

The CDR3 region is CASRPTDNSGNTIYF. The CDR3 DNA follows: TGTGCCAGCAGACCGACAGACAACTCTGGAAACACCATATATTTT. The V call is TRBV7-9, the J call TRBJ1-3; possible D gene TRBD1, 5 bases. The CDR3 consists of 15 residues. Germline V gene sequence: CDR1 SEHNR, CDR2 FQNEAQ (reference sequence). Between the trimmed V and J ends, which lost 6 bases and 0 bases, there was a span of 12 bases.